The entry below describes one T cell receptor (beta chain). Its antigen remains unidentified. The data stem from a study of cytomegalovirus exposure and HLA in healthy donors. Study details: Earlier sequencing of 150 million to 200 million T cells yielded 120 million or so unique TCR beta sequences. Within the Caucasian-associated ancestry cluster were around four fifths of the approximately 400 genotyped donors.

The PCR was carried out with 60 Vbeta primers and 13 Jbeta primers. TCRdb's table, derived via immunoSEQ multiplex PCR, lists solely in-frame clones and lacks some. The sample records 75,000 to 95,000 clones, 90% being singletons. Germline CDR1 reads LNHDA; CDR2 reads SQIVND (reference sequence). CDR3 size: 15 residues. Trimming cost V 4 bases and J 4 bases; bases outside gene matches: 8. General study points: Roughly uniform depth of sequencing across donors was assumed in presence/absence analyses. Relative to equally common others, HLA-associated TCR beta chains showed greater clonal expansion in a later analysis.

The sequence derives from a man younger than 35 in good health and CMV-seronegative. Sequencing was done on a sample of PBMCs. The V call is TRBV19, the J call TRBJ2-3; 7 nucleotides agree with TRBD1. In DNA form, the CDR3 reads TGTGCCAGTAGTACGGGACAGATCGAAGCAGATACGCAGTATTTT. This codes for CASSTGQIEADTQYF.